This T cell receptor (beta chain) was recovered during a study of beta chain features in type 1 diabetes. Expressed TCRB transcripts got sequenced, as all isolated RNA was reverse transcribed. Measured with immunoSEQ multiplex PCR; TCRdb has only the in-frame clones, and not every one. In the table there are nearly 700,000 clones, 13% of which are singletons. From germline, CDR1 is ENHRY and CDR2 SYGVKD. The CDR3 has 14 amino acids. The J segment lost 7 bases and the V segment lost 5 bases, leaving 4 bases of the junction unmatched. Study-level results: Significant though moderate, a shortening of TCRB CDR3s appeared in all four CD4+ subsets of Type 1 diabetes patients.

This clone turned up a few times. Its antigen is unidentified. The source is a man younger than 35 with type 1 diabetes. Sequencing was performed on naive CD4+ T cells from blood. The chain links TRBV10-3 to TRBJ1-6; 8 nucleotides agree with TRBD1. The CDR3 region is CAISQGAPNSPLHF. In DNA, the CDR3 is TGTGCCATCAGTCAGGGGGCGCCGAATTCACCCCTCCACTTT.